This T cell receptor (beta chain) derives from a study of T cell changes during pregnancy in multiple sclerosis. Germline-derived CDR1 and CDR2 are SGHAT and FQNNGV. Between the trimmed V and J ends, which lost 5 bases and 7 bases, there was a span of 14 bases. The CDR3 contains 13 residues. TCRdb's copy holds only in-frame clones and misses some; the assay was immunoSEQ multiplex PCR. Of about 33,000 clones listed, 91% are singletons. The sequence came from a female donor in good health, enrolled as a control in a pregnancy study. The sequencing here drew on CD4+ T cells from peripheral blood mononuclear cells, taken in the third trimester of pregnancy. V and J are TRBV11-2 and TRBJ1-1; D not resolved. The CDR3 sequence is CASSEGSGIEAFF. The CDR3, as DNA: TGTGCCAGCAGCGAAGGGTCCGGGATTGAAGCTTTCTTT.